Listed below are T cell receptor beta chains from one sample, sequenced in a study of vaccination effects on CD4 cells after COVID-19. The table came from immunoSEQ multiplex PCR; TCRdb's copy has only in-frame clones and leaves some out. This sample yields around 24,000 clones, of which roughly 73% are seen a single time; about 25% belongs to the top ten. Antigens for these TCRs are unknown. Specimen: CD4+ T cells from PBMCs cultured with HCoV-NL63 spike peptides, collected after COVID-19 vaccination. The receptors here all came from a human donor who received a COVID-19 vaccine. Both conserved end residues are part of each CDR3. Fields, in order: D gene, V gene, J gene, clone size, CDR3 DNA, CDR3 protein. D genes are given only for firm matches. The listing skips clone size in some rows; elsewhere it reads once, few, many or a size class.

>-|TRBV30|TRBJ1-2|once
TGTGCCTGGAGAAAAGAAAGCAACTATGGCTACACCTTC
CAWRKESNYGYTF
>TRBD1|TRBV2|TRBJ2-7|-
TGTGCCAGCGACAGGGCCTCTTTCTACGAGCAGTACTTC
CASDRASFYEQYF
>-|TRBV30|TRBJ2-6|-
TGTGCCTGGAGTGGACAATCTGGGGCCAACGTCCTGACTTTC
CAWSGQSGANVLTF
>-|TRBV4-1|TRBJ1-2|-
TGCGCCAGCAGCCAAGAATGGGCCGGGACCAATGGCTACACCTTC
CASSQEWAGTNGYTF
>TRBD1|TRBV7-2|TRBJ2-1|-
TGTGCCAGCAGCTTAGGACAGGGCCTTTACAATGAGCAGTTCTTC
CASSLGQGLYNEQFF
>-|TRBV19|TRBJ1-5|few
TGTGCCAGTAGCCAAACGGGAGGATTAGCCCAGCATTTT
CASSQTGGLAQHF
>TRBD2|TRBV3-1/TRBV3-2|TRBJ2-3|-
TGTGCCAGCAGCCAAGAGCCTAGCGGGGGCGCAGATACGCAGTATTTT
CASSQEPSGGADTQYF
>-|TRBV24-1|TRBJ2-1|-
TGTGCCACCAGTGATTTGCAAAGCAATGAGCAGTTCTTC
CATSDLQSNEQFF
>TRBD2|TRBV7-2|TRBJ2-7|-
TGTGCCAGCAGCTTAGTAGCGGGGGTCTCCTACGAGCAGTACTTC
CASSLVAGVSYEQYF
>TRBD2|TRBV6-2/TRBV6-3|TRBJ2-1|-
TGTGCCAGCAGCCCCAGTCCTAGCGGGAGGGCCAATGAGCAGTTCTTC
CASSPSPSGRANEQFF
>TRBD1|TRBV11-3|TRBJ2-3|-
TGTGCCAGCAGCACGCGGACAGGGGGCGAGACAGATACGCAGTATTTT
CASSTRTGGETDTQYF
>-|TRBV4-1|TRBJ1-1|-
TGCGCCAGCAGCCAATCGGGGGGGTTGAACACTGAAGCTTTCTTT
CASSQSGGLNTEAFF
>TRBD1|TRBV5-1|TRBJ2-1|-
TGCGCCAGCAGCCCTACCCGGGACAGAATATACAATGAGCAGTTCTTC
CASSPTRDRIYNEQFF
>-|TRBV18|TRBJ1-1|few
TGTGCCAGCTCCCCGAAGGGGGGATTCACTGAAGCTTTCTTT
CASSPKGGFTEAFF
>TRBD1|TRBV5-6|TRBJ1-2|-
TGTGCCAGCAGCTTCGACAGGGCAACGGATGGCTACACCTTC
CASSFDRATDGYTF
>-|TRBV27|TRBJ1-5|-
TGTGCCAGCAGTTGGGCGGCTAATCAGCCCCAGCATTTT
CASSWAANQPQHF
>-|TRBV6-5|TRBJ1-6|-
TGTGCCAGCAGTTACAGAGAAACCTATAATTCACCCCTCCACTTT
CASSYRETYNSPLHF
>TRBD1|TRBV4-2|TRBJ1-3|once
TGTGCCAGCAGGCAAGATGTCGGGACAGCTGGAAACACCATATATTTT
CASRQDVGTAGNTIYF
>-|TRBV10-3|TRBJ2-3|-
TGTGCCACCCGGCCCGGGGGCGGACCCATAACTAGCACAGATACGCAGTATTTT
CATRPGGGPITSTDTQYF
>TRBD1|TRBV27|TRBJ1-5|-
TGTGCCAGCAGTGTCGACAGGGCGATGGGGCCCCAGCATTTT
CASSVDRAMGPQHF
>TRBD1|TRBV6-1|TRBJ2-2|-
TGTGCCAGCAGTGAGCGGGACAGGAATTCCGGGGAGCTGTTTTTT
CASSERDRNSGELFF
>-|TRBV7-9|TRBJ2-2|-
TGTGCCAGCAGCTTAGGCCGGTCCCGGCTATCGAACACCGGGGAGCTGTTTTTT
CASSLGRSRLSNTGELFF
>-|TRBV6-6|TRBJ1-1|-
TGTGCCAGCAGTTACTCCGTCCGGCGGGGGGACACTGAAGCTTTCTTT
CASSYSVRRGDTEAFF